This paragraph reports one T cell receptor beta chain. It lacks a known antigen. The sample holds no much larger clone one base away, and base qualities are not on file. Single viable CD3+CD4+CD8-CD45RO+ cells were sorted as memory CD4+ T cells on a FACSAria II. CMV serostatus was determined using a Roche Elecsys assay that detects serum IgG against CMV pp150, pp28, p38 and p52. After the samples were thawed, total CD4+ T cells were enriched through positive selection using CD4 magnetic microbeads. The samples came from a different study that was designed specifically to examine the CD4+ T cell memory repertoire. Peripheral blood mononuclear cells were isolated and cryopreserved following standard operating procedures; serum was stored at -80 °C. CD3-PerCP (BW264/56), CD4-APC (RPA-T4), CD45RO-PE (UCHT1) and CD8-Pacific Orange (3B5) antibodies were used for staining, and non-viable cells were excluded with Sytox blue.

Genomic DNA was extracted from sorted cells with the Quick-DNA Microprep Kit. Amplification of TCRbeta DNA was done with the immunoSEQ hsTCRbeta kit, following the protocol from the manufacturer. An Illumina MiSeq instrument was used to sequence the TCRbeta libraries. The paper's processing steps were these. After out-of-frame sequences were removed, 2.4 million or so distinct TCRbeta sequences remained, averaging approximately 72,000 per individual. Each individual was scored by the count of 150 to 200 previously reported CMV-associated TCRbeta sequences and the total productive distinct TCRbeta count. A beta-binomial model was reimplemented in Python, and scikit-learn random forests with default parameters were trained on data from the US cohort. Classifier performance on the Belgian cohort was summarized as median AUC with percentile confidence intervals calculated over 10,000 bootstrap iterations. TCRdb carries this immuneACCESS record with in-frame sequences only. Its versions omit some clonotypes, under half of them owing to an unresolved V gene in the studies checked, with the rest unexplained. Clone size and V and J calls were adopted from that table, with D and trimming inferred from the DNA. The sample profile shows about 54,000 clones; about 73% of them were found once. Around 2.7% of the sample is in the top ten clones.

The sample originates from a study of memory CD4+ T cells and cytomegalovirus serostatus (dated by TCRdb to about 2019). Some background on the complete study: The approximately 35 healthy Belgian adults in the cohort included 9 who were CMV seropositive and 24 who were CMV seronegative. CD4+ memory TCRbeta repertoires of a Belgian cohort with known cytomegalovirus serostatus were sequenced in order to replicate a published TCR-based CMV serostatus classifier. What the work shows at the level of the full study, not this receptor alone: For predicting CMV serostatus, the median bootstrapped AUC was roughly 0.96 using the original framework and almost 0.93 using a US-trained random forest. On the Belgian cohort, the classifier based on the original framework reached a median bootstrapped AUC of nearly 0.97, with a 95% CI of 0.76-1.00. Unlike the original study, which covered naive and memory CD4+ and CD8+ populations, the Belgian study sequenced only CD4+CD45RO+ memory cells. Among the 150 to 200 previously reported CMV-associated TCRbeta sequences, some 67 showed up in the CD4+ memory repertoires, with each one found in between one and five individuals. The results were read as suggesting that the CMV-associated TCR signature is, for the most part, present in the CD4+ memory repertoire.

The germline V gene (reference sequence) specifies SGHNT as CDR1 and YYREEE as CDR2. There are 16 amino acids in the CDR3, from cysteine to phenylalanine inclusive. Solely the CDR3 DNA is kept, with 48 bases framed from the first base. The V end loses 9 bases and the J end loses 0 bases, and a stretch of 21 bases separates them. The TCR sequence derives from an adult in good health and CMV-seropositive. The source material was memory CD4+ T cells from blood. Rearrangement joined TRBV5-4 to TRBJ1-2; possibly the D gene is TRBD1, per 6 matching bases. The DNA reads TGTGCCACCTCTCAACCCCAGACAGGAGCTAACTATGGCTACACCTTC. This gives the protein CATSQPQTGANYGYTF.